This TCR beta chain is from a study of CD8+ T cells in alopecia areata. Reverse transcribed after extraction, RNA yielded cDNA as the sequencing template. Generated by immunoSEQ multiplex PCR, the TCRdb table keeps only in-frame clones and is missing some. The top ten clones hold 2.8% of a sample with roughly 120,000 clones, approximately 58% of them seen once. Trimming cost V 0 bases and J 7 bases, with 11 bases left between them. Germline V gene sequence: CDR1 SGHRS, CDR2 YFSETQ. The CDR3 contains 15 residues. The source material was CD4+ T cells sorted from blood. The chain carries TRBV5-1 and TRBJ1-6; no clear D gene. The source of this sequence is a human donor in good health. The CDR3 sequence: CASSLGRAGNSPLHF. CDR3 in DNA: TGCGCCAGCAGCTTGGGACGGGCCGGGAATTCACCCCTCCACTTT.